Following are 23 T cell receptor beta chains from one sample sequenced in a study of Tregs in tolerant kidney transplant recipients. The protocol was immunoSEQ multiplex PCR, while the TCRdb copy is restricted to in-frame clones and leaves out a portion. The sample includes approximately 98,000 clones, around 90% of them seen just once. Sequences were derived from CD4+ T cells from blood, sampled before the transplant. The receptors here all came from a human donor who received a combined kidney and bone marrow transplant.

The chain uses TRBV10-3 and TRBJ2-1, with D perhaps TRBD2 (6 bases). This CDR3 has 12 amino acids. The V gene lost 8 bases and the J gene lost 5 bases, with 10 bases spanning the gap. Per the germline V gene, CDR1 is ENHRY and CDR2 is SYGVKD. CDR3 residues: CAIGRGNNEQFF. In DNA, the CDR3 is TGTGCCATCGGCCGCGGGAACAATGAGCAGTTCTTC.

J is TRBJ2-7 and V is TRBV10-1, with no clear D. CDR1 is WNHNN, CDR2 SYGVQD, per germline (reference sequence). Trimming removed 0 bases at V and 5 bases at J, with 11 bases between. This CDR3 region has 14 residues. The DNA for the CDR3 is TGCGCCAGCAGTGAGTCGGTTGCGATCCACGAGCAGTACTTC. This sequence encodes CASSESVAIHEQYF.

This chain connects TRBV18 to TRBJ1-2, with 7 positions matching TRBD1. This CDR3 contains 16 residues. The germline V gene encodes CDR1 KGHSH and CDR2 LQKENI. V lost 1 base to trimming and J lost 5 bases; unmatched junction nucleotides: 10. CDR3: CASSPRSAGQDYGYTF. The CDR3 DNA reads TGTGCCAGCTCACCACGATCTGCAGGACAGGATTATGGCTACACCTTC.

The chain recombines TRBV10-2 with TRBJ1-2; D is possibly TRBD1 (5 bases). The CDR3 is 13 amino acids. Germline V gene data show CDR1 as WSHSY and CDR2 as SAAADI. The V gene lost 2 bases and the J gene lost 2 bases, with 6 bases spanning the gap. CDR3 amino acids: CASSERGNYGYTF. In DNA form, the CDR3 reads TGCGCCAGCAGTGAGCGGGGGAACTATGGCTACACCTTC.

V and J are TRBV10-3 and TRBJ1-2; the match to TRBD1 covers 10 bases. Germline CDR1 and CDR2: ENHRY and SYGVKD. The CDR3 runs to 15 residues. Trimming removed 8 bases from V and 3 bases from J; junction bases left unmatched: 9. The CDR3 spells CAIGRPTGGDYGYTF. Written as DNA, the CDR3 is TGTGCCATCGGAAGGCCGACAGGGGGCGACTATGGCTACACCTTC.

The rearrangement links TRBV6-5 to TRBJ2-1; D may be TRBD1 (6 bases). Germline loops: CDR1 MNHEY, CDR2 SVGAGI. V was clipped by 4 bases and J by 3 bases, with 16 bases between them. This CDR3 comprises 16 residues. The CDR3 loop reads CASSFRGNQLYNEQFF. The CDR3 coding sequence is TGTGCCAGCAGTTTTAGGGGGAATCAGCTCTACAATGAGCAGTTCTTC.

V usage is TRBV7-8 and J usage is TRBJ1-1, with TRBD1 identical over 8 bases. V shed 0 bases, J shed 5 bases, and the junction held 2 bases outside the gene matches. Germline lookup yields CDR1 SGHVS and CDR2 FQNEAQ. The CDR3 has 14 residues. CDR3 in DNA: TGTGCCAGCAGCTTAGCTACAGGGGGAACTGAAGCTTTCTTT. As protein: CASSLATGGTEAFF.

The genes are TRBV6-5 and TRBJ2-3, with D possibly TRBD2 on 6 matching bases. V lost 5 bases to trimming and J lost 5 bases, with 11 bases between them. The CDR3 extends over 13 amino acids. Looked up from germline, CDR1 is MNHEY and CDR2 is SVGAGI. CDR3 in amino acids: CASSPPGVDTQYF. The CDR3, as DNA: TGTGCCAGCAGTCCCCCGGGGGTAGATACGCAGTATTTT.

CDR3 coding DNA: TGTGCTAGTGGTTTACGGGGGGGCGGTGAAAAACTGTTTTTT. It translates to CASGLRGGGEKLFF. The chain carries TRBV12-5 and TRBJ1-4; the D gene is possibly TRBD1 (6 bases). The CDR3 is 14 residues long. V shed 3 bases and J shed 7 bases, with 12 bases lying between them. Germline CDR1 and CDR2: LGHNT and FRNRAP.

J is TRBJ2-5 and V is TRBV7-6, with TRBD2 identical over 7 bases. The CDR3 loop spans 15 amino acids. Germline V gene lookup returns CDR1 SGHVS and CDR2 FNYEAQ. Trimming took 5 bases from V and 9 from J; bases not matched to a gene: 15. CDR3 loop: CASSPGPYSAGAQYF. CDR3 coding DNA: TGTGCCAGCAGCCCGGGACCATACTCCGCGGGGGCCCAGTACTTC.

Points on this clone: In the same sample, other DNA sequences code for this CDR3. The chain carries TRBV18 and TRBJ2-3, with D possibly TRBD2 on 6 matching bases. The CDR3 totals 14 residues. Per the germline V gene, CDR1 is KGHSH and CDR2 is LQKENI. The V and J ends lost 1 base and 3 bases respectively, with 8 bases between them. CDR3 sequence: CASSPLGTTDTQYF. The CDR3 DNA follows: TGTGCCAGCTCACCACTCGGGACTACAGATACGCAGTATTTT.

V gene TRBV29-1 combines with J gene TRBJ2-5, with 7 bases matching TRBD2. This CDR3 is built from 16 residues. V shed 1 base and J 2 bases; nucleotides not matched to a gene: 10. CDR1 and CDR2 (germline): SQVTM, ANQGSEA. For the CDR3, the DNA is TGCAGCGTTGAAGGGATTTCTTGGGGAGGGCAAGAGACCCAGTACTTC. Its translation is CSVEGISWGGQETQYF.

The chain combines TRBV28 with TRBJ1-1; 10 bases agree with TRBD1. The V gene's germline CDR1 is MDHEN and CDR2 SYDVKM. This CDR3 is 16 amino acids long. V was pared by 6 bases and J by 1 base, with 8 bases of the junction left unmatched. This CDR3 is CASRPTGGAENTEAFF. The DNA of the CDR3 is TGTGCCAGCAGACCGACAGGGGGCGCTGAGAACACTGAAGCTTTCTTT.

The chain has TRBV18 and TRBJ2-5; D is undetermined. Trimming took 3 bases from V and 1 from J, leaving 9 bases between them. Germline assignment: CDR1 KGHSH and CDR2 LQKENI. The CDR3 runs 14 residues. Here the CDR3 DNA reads TGTGCCAGCTCACCGACGCGGCTCCAAGAGACCCAGTACTTC. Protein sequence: CASSPTRLQETQYF.

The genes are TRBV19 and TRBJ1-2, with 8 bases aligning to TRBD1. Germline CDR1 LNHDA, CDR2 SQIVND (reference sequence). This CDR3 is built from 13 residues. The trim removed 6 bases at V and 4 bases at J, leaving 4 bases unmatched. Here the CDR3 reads CASSDRGGYGYTF. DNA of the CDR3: TGTGCCAGTAGCGACAGGGGCGGCTATGGCTACACCTTC.

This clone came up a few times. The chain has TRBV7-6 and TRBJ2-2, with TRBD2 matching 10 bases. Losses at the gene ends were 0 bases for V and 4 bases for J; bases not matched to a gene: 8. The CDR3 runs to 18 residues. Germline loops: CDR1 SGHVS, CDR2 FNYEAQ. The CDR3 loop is CASSLALAGGTSTGELFF. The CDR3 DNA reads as TGTGCCAGCAGCTTAGCGTTAGCGGGGGGAACGAGCACCGGGGAGCTGTTTTTT.

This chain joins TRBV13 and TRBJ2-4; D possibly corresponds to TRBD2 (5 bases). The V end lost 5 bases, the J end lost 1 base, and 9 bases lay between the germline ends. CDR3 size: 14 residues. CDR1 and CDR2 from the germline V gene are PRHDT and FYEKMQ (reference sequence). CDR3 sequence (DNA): TGTGCCAGCAGCACTAGGGTCGCCAAAAACATTCAGTACTTC. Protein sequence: CASSTRVAKNIQYF.

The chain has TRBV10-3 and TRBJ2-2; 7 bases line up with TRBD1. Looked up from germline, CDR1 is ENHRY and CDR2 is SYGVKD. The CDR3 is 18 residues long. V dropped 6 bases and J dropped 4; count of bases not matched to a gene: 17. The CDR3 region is CAIRSTPGQLSFTGELFF. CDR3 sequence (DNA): TGTGCCATCAGGTCTACACCGGGACAGCTAAGCTTCACCGGGGAGCTGTTTTTT.

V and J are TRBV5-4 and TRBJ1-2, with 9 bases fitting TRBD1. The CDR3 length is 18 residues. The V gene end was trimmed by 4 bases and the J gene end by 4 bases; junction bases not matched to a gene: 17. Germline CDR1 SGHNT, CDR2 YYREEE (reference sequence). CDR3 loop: CASSPGVATGGFSYGYTF. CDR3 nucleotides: TGTGCCAGCAGCCCGGGTGTGGCGACAGGGGGTTTTTCCTATGGCTACACCTTC.

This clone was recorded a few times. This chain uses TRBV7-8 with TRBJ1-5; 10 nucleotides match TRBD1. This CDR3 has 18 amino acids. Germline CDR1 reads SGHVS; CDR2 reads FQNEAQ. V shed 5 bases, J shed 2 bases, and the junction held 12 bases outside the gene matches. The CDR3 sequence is CASSRSRTGGFGNQPQHF. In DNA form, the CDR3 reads TGTGCCAGCAGCCGGTCGAGGACAGGGGGGTTTGGCAATCAGCCCCAGCATTTT.

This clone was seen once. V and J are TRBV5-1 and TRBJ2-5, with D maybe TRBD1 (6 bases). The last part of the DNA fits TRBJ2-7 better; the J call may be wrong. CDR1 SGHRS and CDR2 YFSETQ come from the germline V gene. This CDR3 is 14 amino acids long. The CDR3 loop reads CASSPDRGSYEQYF. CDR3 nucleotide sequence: TGCGCCAGCAGCCCGGACAGAGGATCCTACGAGCAGTACTTC.

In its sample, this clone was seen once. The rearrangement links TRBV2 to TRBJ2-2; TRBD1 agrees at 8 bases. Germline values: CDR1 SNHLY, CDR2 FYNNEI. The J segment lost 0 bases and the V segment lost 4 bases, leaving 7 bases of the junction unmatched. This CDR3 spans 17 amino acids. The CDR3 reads CASSVRQGSSNTGELFF. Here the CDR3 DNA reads TGTGCCAGCAGTGTACGACAGGGGAGTTCGAACACCGGGGAGCTGTTTTTT.

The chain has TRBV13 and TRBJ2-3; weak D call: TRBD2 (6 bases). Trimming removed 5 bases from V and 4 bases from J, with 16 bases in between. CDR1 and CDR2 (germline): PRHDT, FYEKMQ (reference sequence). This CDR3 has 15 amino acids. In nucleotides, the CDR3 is TGTGCCAGCAGCAAAGGGGAGTCGGGGGCAGATACGCAGTATTTT. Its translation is CASSKGESGADTQYF.